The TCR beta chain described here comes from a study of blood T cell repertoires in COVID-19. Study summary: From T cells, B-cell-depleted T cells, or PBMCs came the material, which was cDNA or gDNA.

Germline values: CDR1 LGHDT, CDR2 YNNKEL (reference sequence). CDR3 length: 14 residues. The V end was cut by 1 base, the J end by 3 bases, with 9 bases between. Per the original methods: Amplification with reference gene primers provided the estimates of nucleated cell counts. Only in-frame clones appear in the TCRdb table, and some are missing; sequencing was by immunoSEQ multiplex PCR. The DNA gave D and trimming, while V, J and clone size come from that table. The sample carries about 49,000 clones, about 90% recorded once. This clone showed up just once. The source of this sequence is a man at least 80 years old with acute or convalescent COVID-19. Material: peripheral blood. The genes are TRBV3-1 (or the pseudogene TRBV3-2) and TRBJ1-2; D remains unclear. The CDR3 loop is CASSQGSGHYGYTF. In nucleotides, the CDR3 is TGTGCCAGCAGCCAAGGTTCAGGCCACTATGGCTACACCTTC.